Presented here are 24 T cell receptor beta chains from one specimen sequenced in a study of beta chain features in type 1 diabetes. What was sequenced were expressed TCRB transcripts, since all of the isolated RNA had been reverse transcribed. Clones were sequenced by immunoSEQ multiplex PCR, and TCRdb holds only the in-frame ones, with some missing. Altogether 600,000 or so clones are present, roughly 12% being singletons, with the ten largest covering over 0.1%. Overall study results and limits: Researchers report that Type 1 diabetes patients had moderately but significantly shorter TCRB CDR3s across all four CD4+ subsets.

These receptors' antigens are unknown. Sample: naive CD4+ T cells from blood. The receptors come from a man aged 25 to 40 with type 1 diabetes.

The rearrangement joins TRBV12-5 to TRBJ2-7; 11 bases are shared with TRBD2. The CDR3 has 13 amino acids. Trimming cost V 5 bases and J 5 bases; bases outside gene matches: 2. Germline V gene lookup returns CDR1 LGHNT and CDR2 FRNRAP. The CDR3 spells CASGASGGHEQYF. The CDR3 nucleotides read TGTGCTAGTGGTGCTAGCGGGGGGCACGAGCAGTACTTC.

This clone was recorded a few times. The chain couples TRBV19 to TRBJ1-5; D possibly corresponds to TRBD1 (5 bases). CDR3 length: 14 residues. CDR1 LNHDA and CDR2 SQIVND come from the germline V gene (reference sequence). V was shortened by 6 bases and J by 2 bases, with 11 bases between the two germline ends. The DNA of the CDR3 is TGTGCCAGTAGCGGGGCGAGGGGCAATCAGCCCCAGCATTTT. This translates into CASSGARGNQPQHF.

This clone showed up just a few times. The CDR3 region has the DNA TGCAGCGCTAGCCCGACTAGCGGGTACACAGATACGCAGTATTTT. As protein: CSASPTSGYTDTQYF. This chain connects TRBV29-1 to TRBJ2-3, with 10 positions matching TRBD2. Per germline, CDR1 SQVTM and CDR2 ANQGSEA. This CDR3 is 15 amino acids long. After removal of 7 bases from V and 2 bases from J, the junction contained 9 bases not matched to a gene.

CDR3 DNA: TGTGCCAGCAGCGAATGGGGACACTCGGGCAATCAGCCCCAGCATTTT. The encoded protein is CASSEWGHSGNQPQHF. This chain connects TRBV7-2 to TRBJ1-5; maybe TRBD1 (6 bases). CDR3 size: 16 residues. The V gene lost 5 bases and the J gene lost 2 bases, with 16 bases spanning the gap. Germline loops: CDR1 SGHTA, CDR2 FQGNSA.

This rearrangement joins TRBV4-3 to TRBJ2-3; 8 bases agree with TRBD2. CDR3 size: 15 residues. Unmatched junction bases numbered 10, after V lost 5 bases and J lost 6 bases. Germline V gene data show CDR1 as LGHNA and CDR2 as YSLEER. CDR3: CASSVSGGGADTQYF. CDR3 nucleotides: TGCGCCAGCAGCGTCAGCGGGGGTGGGGCGGATACGCAGTATTTT.

The rearrangement uses TRBV4-3 and TRBJ2-7; D perhaps matches TRBD1 (6 bases). Looked up from germline, CDR1 is LGHNA and CDR2 is YSLEER. V gave up 4 bases and J gave up 0 bases, with 13 bases separating them. The CDR3 runs 15 residues. The CDR3 region is CASSRDRDISYEQYF. Written as DNA, the CDR3 is TGCGCCAGCAGCCGAGATCGGGACATCTCCTACGAGCAGTACTTC.

The chain has TRBV11-2 and TRBJ2-3, with D unclear. V was cut by 5 bases and J by 0 bases, with 12 bases left in between. CDR3 length: 15 amino acids. The germline V gene has CDR1 SGHAT and CDR2 FQNNGV. The CDR3 sequence: CASSHTTASTDTQYF. The CDR3 DNA reads TGTGCCAGCAGCCACACAACAGCTAGCACAGATACGCAGTATTTT.

The chain is built from TRBV18 and TRBJ1-6, with 8 bases lining up with TRBD1. This CDR3 contains 13 residues. Trimming removed 6 bases from V and 8 bases from J; junction bases left unmatched: 3. Germline CDR1 KGHSH, CDR2 LQKENI. The CDR3 nucleotides are TGTGCCAGCTCGCCGGGACAGGATTCACCCCTCCACTTT. Amino acid sequence: CASSPGQDSPLHF.

V usage is TRBV11-2 and J usage is TRBJ2-7; 9 positions agree with TRBD1. The CDR3 runs 15 residues. Per germline, CDR1 SGHAT and CDR2 FQNNGV. Trimming at V came to 1 base and at J to 5 bases, leaving 6 bases not matched to a gene. The CDR3 is CASSLALDRGHEQYF. CDR3 sequence (DNA): TGTGCCAGCAGCTTAGCCCTGGACAGGGGCCACGAGCAGTACTTC.

V usage is TRBV30 and J usage is TRBJ2-3; the match to TRBD2 covers 12 bases. The CDR3 covers 17 residues. The germline CDR1 and CDR2 sequences are GTSNPN and SVGIG (reference sequence). Trimming removed 0 bases from V and 0 bases from J; junction bases left unmatched: 4. Here the CDR3 reads CAWSVASGGASTDTQYF. The CDR3 coding sequence is TGTGCCTGGAGTGTGGCTAGCGGGGGGGCTAGCACAGATACGCAGTATTTT. The whole variable domain, remainder taken from reference TRBV30 and TRBJ2-3, is SQTIHQWPATLVQPVGSPLSLECTVEGTSNPNLYWYRQAAGRGLQLLFYSVGIGQISSEVPQNLSASRPQDRQFILSSKKLLLSDSGFYLCAWSVASGGASTDTQYFGPGTRLTVL.

This chain uses TRBV4-3 with TRBJ1-6; D not resolved. CDR1 LGHNA and CDR2 YSLEER come from the germline V gene. V shed 0 bases and J shed 3 bases, with 12 bases lying between them. The CDR3 totals 17 residues. DNA for the CDR3: TGCGCCAGCAGCCAAGATCGGAAAGTACTCTATAATTCACCCCTCCACTTT. It is translated as CASSQDRKVLYNSPLHF.

The chain uses TRBV6-5 and TRBJ2-5; D perhaps matches TRBD1 (5 bases). This CDR3 is built from 14 residues. Germline values: CDR1 MNHEY, CDR2 SVGAGI. V lost 0 bases, J lost 6 bases, and 11 bases lay in between. CDR3: CASSYSKVGQTQYF. DNA of the CDR3: TGTGCCAGCAGTTACTCTAAGGTGGGGCAGACCCAGTACTTC.

This clone has just a few counts. The chain uses TRBV9 and TRBJ2-7; perhaps D is TRBD1 or TRBD2 (7 bases each). CDR3 length: 15 amino acids. The ends were cut back, 4 bases at V and 0 bases at J, with 14 bases in the middle. CDR1 and CDR2 (germline): SGDLS, YYNGEE. CDR3 region: CASSPTRGGSYEQYF. CDR3 nucleotide sequence: TGTGCCAGCAGCCCTACCAGGGGGGGCTCCTACGAGCAGTACTTC.

This clone was counted a few times. The chain recombines TRBV6-5 with TRBJ2-7, with a possible D match to TRBD1 (6 bases). The germline V gene has CDR1 MNHEY and CDR2 SVGAGI. This CDR3 contains 12 residues. V was cut by 6 bases and J by 4 bases, with 10 bases left in between. The CDR3 loop is CASSRDIYEQYF. In DNA form, the CDR3 reads TGTGCCAGCAGCCGGGACATATACGAGCAGTACTTC.

Of note for this clone: Compared with germline, one end of the junction differs, possibly owing to a read error. The V and J genes are TRBV28 and TRBJ2-7; 8 bases map to TRBD1. The CDR3 consists of 11 residues. CDR1 is MDHEN and CDR2 is SYDVKM in the germline V gene. CDR3 sequence (DNA): TGTGCCAGCACCGTCAGGGGACAGGAGTTCTTC. Protein sequence: CASTVRGQEFF.

The chain recombines TRBV30 with TRBJ1-4; weak D call: TRBD1 (6 bases). This CDR3 is 15 amino acids long. Trimming removed 3 bases from V and 8 bases from J, with 19 bases in between. Germline V gene data show CDR1 as GTSNPN and CDR2 as SVGIG (reference sequence). The CDR3 reads CAWSETGTTGEKLFF. The CDR3 DNA reads TGTGCCTGGAGCGAAACAGGGACCACAGGGGAAAAACTGTTTTTT.

The V and J genes are TRBV7-9 and TRBJ1-6; D remains ambiguous. V lost 3 bases and J lost 10, with 16 bases in between. This CDR3 has 15 residues. In germline, CDR1 is SEHNR, CDR2 FQNEAQ (reference sequence). The CDR3 sequence is CASSFFPQFGSPLHF. The CDR3 nucleotides are TGTGCCAGCAGCTTTTTCCCCCAGTTCGGATCACCCCTCCACTTT.

This clone was found many times. V gene TRBV10-3 combines with J gene TRBJ2-5; TRBD1 agrees at 7 bases. V lost 4 bases, J lost 2 bases, and 4 bases stayed unmatched. Germline loops: CDR1 ENHRY, CDR2 SYGVKD. This CDR3 is 14 amino acids long. The CDR3 nucleotides read TGTGCCATCAGTGCGCCGGGACAGCAAGAGACCCAGTACTTC. This encodes CAISAPGQQETQYF.

This chain joins TRBV7-9 and TRBJ2-7, with D perhaps assigned TRBD1 or TRBD2 (5 bases each). The CDR3 has 15 residues. In germline, CDR1 is SEHNR, CDR2 FQNEAQ (reference sequence). V lost 3 bases and J lost 7, with 19 bases in between. CDR3 protein: CASSFPSPRGREQYF. The DNA of the CDR3 is TGTGCCAGCAGCTTTCCCTCCCCGAGGGGCCGGGAGCAGTACTTC. The full variable domain, with the rest looked up from reference TRBV7-9 and TRBJ2-7, is DTGVSQNPRHKITKRGQNVTFRCDPISEHNRLYWYRQTLGQGPEFLTYFQNEAQLEKSRLLSDRFSAERPKGSFSTLEIQRTEQGDSAMYLCASSFPSPRGREQYFGPGTRLTVT.

The chain is built from TRBV6-6 and TRBJ1-5, with 7 bases fitting TRBD1. The junction had 3 bases not matched to a gene; V was cut back by 2 bases and J by 5 bases. The CDR3 spans 14 residues. From germline, CDR1 is MNHNY and CDR2 SVGAGI (reference sequence). The CDR3 bases are TGTGCCAGCAGTTACCAAACAGGGGATCAGCCCCAGCATTTT. This gives the protein CASSYQTGDQPQHF.

The chain employs TRBV13 and TRBJ2-3; the D gene is possibly TRBD1 (6 bases). V was clipped by 4 bases and J by 2 bases, with 13 bases between them. Germline V gene lookup returns CDR1 PRHDT and CDR2 FYEKMQ (reference sequence). The CDR3 extends over 15 amino acids. The CDR3 nucleotides read TGTGCCAGCAGCTCCCAGACAGGCTACACAGATACGCAGTATTTT. Protein sequence: CASSSQTGYTDTQYF.

The chain links TRBV9 to TRBJ1-2, with 7 bases aligning to TRBD1. J gave up 6 bases and V 2 bases, and 16 bases lay outside the gene matches. This CDR3 contains 17 residues. CDR1 and CDR2 from the germline V gene are SGDLS and YYNGEE. The DNA for the CDR3 is TGTGCCAGCAGCGTCGGGCCGCGAGGGACAGAGGAGAATGGCTACACCTTC. This encodes CASSVGPRGTEENGYTF. Full variable domain (missing parts from reference TRBV9 and TRBJ1-2): DSGVTQTPKHLITATGQRVTLRCSPRSGDLSVYWYQQSLDQGLQFLIQYYNGEERAKGNILERFSAQQFPDLHSELNLSSLELGDSALYFCASSVGPRGTEENGYTFGSGTRLTVV.

This rearrangement joins TRBV10-3 to TRBJ2-2; 8 bases fit TRBD1. Looked up from germline, CDR1 is ENHRY and CDR2 is SYGVKD. The CDR3 spans 14 residues. V lost 10 bases and J lost 0; bases outside the gene matches: 4. The CDR3 spells CATDRGTNTGELFF. The CDR3 region has the DNA TGTGCCACCGACAGGGGCACGAACACCGGGGAGCTGTTTTTT.

The chain employs TRBV2 and TRBJ1-3; D is possibly TRBD1 (5 bases). Trimming removed 5 bases at V and 1 base at J, with 6 bases between. The length of the CDR3 is 13 residues. Looked up from germline, CDR1 is SNHLY and CDR2 is FYNNEI. The CDR3 region is CASSPGSGNTIYF. CDR3 in DNA: TGTGCCAGCAGTCCAGGGTCTGGAAACACCATATATTTT.